These T cell receptor beta chains were read from a single sample in a study of post-analysis software for immune sequencing data. MiXCR was run by TCRdb on the PCR reads, yielding one entry per CDR3 protein. Among roughly 600,000 distinct CDR3 sequences listed, roughly 47% were seen once. The sample consisted of blood. The receptors originated from a girl aged 10-17 years with multiple sclerosis. CDR3s include the opening cysteine and the closing phenylalanine or tryptophan. The order of the fields is clone size, D gene, V gene, J gene, CDR3 DNA, CDR3 protein. The D gene is left open where the match is weak. The size field is filled for only some rows; it gives once, few, many or a size class.

NA	NA	TRBV20-1	TRBJ1-4	TGCAGTTCCAGGGGATCGGGTGAAAAACTGTTTTTT	CSSRGSGEKLFF
few	TRBD1	TRBV29-1	TRBJ1-2	TGCAGCGTCTCCGGGGGGGGACAGGGAGACTATGGCTACACCTTC	CSVSGGGQGDYGYTF
many	TRBD2	TRBV10-3	TRBJ2-3	TGTGCCATCAGTGTTGTTGCGGGGGAAGATACGCAGTATTTT	CAISVVAGEDTQYF
NA	TRBD1	TRBV6-5	TRBJ1-5	TGTGCCAGCAGTTACCCCTATCCCGGGACAGGGACCAATCAGCCCCAGCATTTT	CASSYPYPGTGTNQPQHF
NA	TRBD2	TRBV24-1	TRBJ2-1	TGTGCCACCAGTGATTATAATAGCGGGATATTCTCCTACAATGAGCAGTTCTTC	CATSDYNSGIFSYNEQFF
NA	NA	TRBV5-6	TRBJ2-1	TGTGCCAGCAGCCGCCCCGGGGCAGGGGTCCACAATGAGCAGTTCTTC	CASSRPGAGVHNEQFF
NA	TRBD2	TRBV20-1	TRBJ2-2	TGCAGTGCTAGGGGGCCTCGGGGGGACGGAACCGGGGAGCTGTTTTTT	CSARGPRGDGTGELFF
few	NA	TRBV20-1	TRBJ2-4	TGCAGTGCTCCGCGGGGTTTTGAGAACATTCAGTACTTC	CSAPRGFENIQYF
NA	NA	TRBV12-3/TRBV12-4	TRBJ2-1	TGTGCCAGCAGTTTCGGGGGGCGACAGTTCTTC	CASSFGGRQFF
NA	NA	TRBV12-3/TRBV12-4	TRBJ1-2	TGTGCCAGCAATAGGGACCCTCAAGGCCATGGCTACACCTTC	CASNRDPQGHGYTF
few	TRBD2	TRBV9	TRBJ2-1	TGTGCCAGCAGCGTGGGACTAGCGGGAGTTCATGAGCAGTTCTTC	CASSVGLAGVHEQFF
NA	TRBD2	TRBV12-3/TRBV12-4	TRBJ2-5	TGTGCCAGCAGTTTAAAGGGAGGGGAAGAGACCCAGTACTTC	CASSLKGGEETQYF
few	NA	TRBV9	TRBJ2-3	TGTGCCAGCAGCGCCTCTGTGGGGGGGGCAGGCACAGATACGCAGTATTTT	CASSASVGGAGTDTQYF
NA	TRBD1	TRBV11-2	TRBJ2-3	TGTGCCAGCAGCCCCGAGCCAGGGGGAGCCACAGATACGCAGTATTTT	CASSPEPGGATDTQYF
NA	NA	TRBV21-1	TRBJ2-5	TGTGCCAGCTCGACAGGGTTGGCTGGAGAGACCCAGTACTTC	CASSTGLAGETQYF
few	NA	TRBV12-3/TRBV12-4	TRBJ1-1	TGTGCCAGCAGCCCATTCGAGGTCCTGAACACTGAAGCTTTCTTT	CASSPFEVLNTEAFF
few	TRBD1	TRBV7-3	TRBJ1-1	TGTGCCAGCAGCTTACTAGCAGGGGGCGGTGAAGCTTTCTTT	CASSLLAGGGEAFF
NA	NA	TRBV10-1	TRBJ2-1	TGCGCCAGCAGTGAGTCCGGAAGGGCGGGAAGGGCCCACAATGGGCAGTTCTTC	CASSESGRAGRAHNGQFF
NA	TRBD2	TRBV20-1	TRBJ2-2	TGCAGTGCTAGAGTGCCAGCGGGGGGGCCGAGTGGGACCGGGGAGCTGTTTTTT	CSARVPAGGPSGTGELFF
NA	NA	TRBV18	TRBJ2-1	TGTGCCAGCTCACCCAGGGACTCGAACAATGAGCAGTTCTTC	CASSPRDSNNEQFF
few	NA	TRBV10-3	TRBJ2-7	TGTGCCATTCGTCTAGGGATCGGATACGAGCAGTACTTC	CAIRLGIGYEQYF
NA	NA	TRBV11-1	TRBJ1-2	TGTGCCAGCACCAGAGGGACACCTTCGGGCGGCTACACCTTC	CASTRGTPSGGYTF
few	NA	TRBV27	TRBJ2-1	TGTGCCAGCACCCTTGTGGGGGGCCAGAACAATGAGCAGTTCTTC	CASTLVGGQNNEQFF
NA	TRBD2	TRBV7-3	TRBJ2-4	TGTGCCAGCAGCTTAGGACTAGCGGGGCCGGTTGCCAAAAACATTCAGTACTTC	CASSLGLAGPVAKNIQYF
NA	TRBD1	TRBV5-5	TRBJ2-3	TGTGCCAGCAGCTTGACAGGGGGCCTTGGCGGAAGCACAGATACGCAGTATTTT	CASSLTGGLGGSTDTQYF
NA	TRBD2	TRBV11-2	TRBJ2-5	TGTGCCAGCAGCTTTCTCGGGACTAGCGGATTTACAAGAGAGACCCAGTACTTC	CASSFLGTSGFTRETQYF
NA	NA	TRBV4-1	TRBJ1-4	TGCGCCAGCAGCCAAGAGGGGCGAGGTGAAAAACTGTTTTTT	CASSQEGRGEKLFF
NA	NA	TRBV12-3/TRBV12-4	TRBJ2-6	TGTGCCAGCAGTTTAAGGGGTGCCTTCTCTGGGGCCAACGTCCGGACTTTC	CASSLRGAFSGANVRTF
NA	NA	TRBV20-1	TRBJ1-1	TGCAGTGCTAGAGGATTCCGGGCCTCCATGAACACTGAAGCTTTCTTT	CSARGFRASMNTEAFF
NA	NA	TRBV12-3/TRBV12-4	TRBJ1-2	TGTGCCAGCAGGGTCAGCACTGGGGATGGCTACACCTTC	CASRVSTGDGYTF
NA	NA	TRBV7-2	TRBJ2-1	TGTGCCAGCAGCTTCGGCAGCCTGCTAGGCAATGAGCAGTTCTTC	CASSFGSLLGNEQFF
NA	NA	TRBV7-9	TRBJ2-2	TGTGCCAGCAGTTCGACCGGGCGCTTGGCCGGGGAGCTGTTTTTT	CASSSTGRLAGELFF
NA	TRBD2	TRBV29-1	TRBJ2-3	TGCAGCGTTGAATCTAGCGGGAGAACAGATACGCAGTATTTT	CSVESSGRTDTQYF
few	TRBD1	TRBV3-1	TRBJ2-3	TGTGCCAGCAGCCGTAGGGGGCAGGGTCCTCGCACAGATACGCAGTATTTT	CASSRRGQGPRTDTQYF
NA	NA	TRBV11-1	TRBJ2-7	TGTGCCAGCAGCACCGAGCGGGCAGGGATGAGCCGGGAGCAGTACTTC	CASSTERAGMSREQYF
NA	NA	TRBV12-3/TRBV12-4	TRBJ1-6	TGTGCCAGCAGCCCAACAGCACGAAGAGGCTCACCCCTCCACTTT	CASSPTARRGSPLHF
NA	NA	TRBV28	TRBJ1-4	TGTGCCAGCAGCACATTTCGGGGGGCAGATGAAAAACTGTTTTTT	CASSTFRGADEKLFF
few	NA	TRBV29-1	TRBJ1-2	TGCAGCGTTGTGACCATTGGGTATGGCTACACCTTC	CSVVTIGYGYTF
few	TRBD2	TRBV6-6	TRBJ2-3	TGTGCCAGCAGTTACTCGGGGCGGGAGGGCCGCACAGATACGCAGTATTTT	CASSYSGREGRTDTQYF
NA	TRBD1	TRBV12-3/TRBV12-4	TRBJ2-7	TGTGCCAGCAGTCAGGGGGCTGGGGCCTACGAGCAGTACTTC	CASSQGAGAYEQYF
NA	TRBD2	TRBV27	TRBJ2-3	TGTGCCACTGGCGGGAGCTCCGTCGCTACGCAGTATTTT	CATGGSSVATQYF
NA	NA	TRBV20-1	TRBJ2-1	TGCAGTGCAACAAATAACAATGAGCAGTTCTTC	CSATNNNEQFF
NA	NA	TRBV3-1	TRBJ2-5	TGTGCCAGCAGCCAAGTCAGGGTTGAGACCCAGTACTTC	CASSQVRVETQYF
NA	TRBD1	TRBV29-1	TRBJ1-2	TGCAGCGTTCGGGACAGGGCAAACTATGGCTACACCTTC	CSVRDRANYGYTF
NA	TRBD1	TRBV4-1	TRBJ1-1	TGCGCCAGCAGCCGGACAGGGGGCATGGGCACTGAAGCTTTCTTT	CASSRTGGMGTEAFF
NA	NA	TRBV5-1	TRBJ1-1	TGCGCCAGCAGCGGATTGGGAGAAGCTTTCTTT	CASSGLGEAFF
NA	NA	TRBV25-1	TRBJ2-1	TGTGCCAGCGATGCAAGGGGCGGGGCGTCCAATGAGCAGTTCTTC	CASDARGGASNEQFF
NA	NA	TRBV6-5	TRBJ2-1	TGTGCCAGCAGTTACCCGGGACAATTATACAATGAGCAGTTCTTC	CASSYPGQLYNEQFF
NA	NA	TRBV7-8	TRBJ1-1	TGTGCCGGCAGCCCCCGGGAGGGTCCCACTGAAGCTTTCTTT	CAGSPREGPTEAFF
few	NA	TRBV5-1	TRBJ2-2	TGCGCCAGCAGCAACCGCCTCGGATGGGGGAACACCGGGGAGCTGTTTTTT	CASSNRLGWGNTGELFF
NA	TRBD2	TRBV4-1	TRBJ2-3	TGCGCCAGCACTCCACTAGCGGACTTCACAGATACGCAGTATTTT	CASTPLADFTDTQYF
few	NA	TRBV5-1	TRBJ2-5	TGCGCCAGCAGCTTGGTGGCAGCTCCCCAAGAGACCCAGTACTTC	CASSLVAAPQETQYF
NA	NA	TRBV9	TRBJ2-5	TGTGCCAGCAGCGTGGCCCAGGGGAATCAAGGGACCCAGTACTTC	CASSVAQGNQGTQYF
NA	NA	TRBV12-3/TRBV12-4	TRBJ2-3	TGTGCCAGCAGCAAATACGACAGGCTGTACGCAGATACGCAGTATTTT	CASSKYDRLYADTQYF